The clone carrying this T cell receptor beta chain appeared a few times. The evidence that diagnosis relied on was clinical symptoms, serum thyroxine, TRAb, thyroid ultrasound and orbital computed tomography. The sample belongs to a study of Graves' ophthalmopathy and Graves' hyperthyroidism. Researchers took RNA transcripts and amplified TCR beta CDR3 regions from them. HTBI primers primed a first-round RT-PCR, and a second-round multiplex PCR followed. Each CDR3 protein is one row after TCRdb ran MiXCR on the multiplex PCR reads. The sample contains under 400,000 distinct CDR3 sequences, about a sixth of which appear only once. The material sequenced was peripheral blood. This sequence originates from an adult man with Graves' ophthalmopathy.

CDR3: CASSRNRGSGNTIYF. CDR3 sequence (DNA): TGTGCCAGCAGCCGGAACAGGGGATCTGGAAACACCATATATTTT. V gene TRBV9 combines with J gene TRBJ1-3; TRBD1 agrees at 7 bases. The CDR3 is made up of 15 amino acids. V dropped 4 bases and J dropped 1; count of bases not matched to a gene: 5. Germline lookup yields CDR1 SGDLS and CDR2 YYNGEE.